This entry concerns a single T cell receptor beta chain. Its antigen remains unidentified. Primers: 60 Vbeta forward and 13 Jbeta reverse. TCRdb's table, derived via immunoSEQ multiplex PCR, lists solely in-frame clones and lacks some. This table has about 120,000 clones, 70% to 85% appearing once. The CDR3 is 15 amino acids. Trimming shortened V by 0 bases and J by 1 base, and 10 bases separated the two germline ends. Germline V lookup: CDR1 MNHEY, CDR2 SVGAGI. The entry originates in a study of cytomegalovirus exposure and HLA in healthy donors. Study findings and constraints: In an earlier analysis, most TCR beta V segments were productive about 87% or about 30% of the time.

The material sequenced was PBMCs. The V gene is TRBV6-5, the J gene TRBJ2-7, with D possibly matching TRBD2 (6 bases). This receptor was taken from a human donor in good health. The CDR3 loop is CASSYSMGLSYEQYF. The CDR3 DNA follows: TGTGCCAGCAGTTACTCGATGGGACTTTCCTACGAGCAGTACTTC.